What follows describes a single T cell receptor (beta chain). Its matching antigen is unknown. The data were obtained in a study of T cell responses to AZD1222 COVID-19 vaccine. General study findings and limits: Unmutated variant regions are reportedly the target of nearly half of TCRs that are spike-specific.

TCRdb keeps only in-frame clones here, not all; method: immunoSEQ multiplex PCR. The sample holds some 200,000 clones, approximately 93% seen once. CDR1 and CDR2 from the germline V gene are SGHVS and FQNEAQ. This CDR3 contains 15 residues. Trimming removed 5 bases at V and 0 bases at J, with 13 bases between. The chain uses TRBV7-8 and TRBJ1-1; no firm D call. This sequence originates from an adult who received the AZD1222 COVID-19 vaccine. The sequenced sample was peripheral blood, obtained 28 days after the second AZD1222 dose. CDR3 sequence: CASSPLAKLNTEAFF. The CDR3 region has the DNA TGTGCCAGCAGCCCCCTTGCTAAATTGAACACTGAAGCTTTCTTT. Variable domain in full (rest from reference TRBV7-8 and TRBJ1-1): GAGVSQSPRYKVAKRGQDVALRCDPISGHVSLFWYQQALGQGPEFLTYFQNEAQLDKSGLPSDRFFAERPEGSVSTLKIQRTQQEDSAVYLCASSPLAKLNTEAFFGQGTRLTVV.